What follows describes a single T cell receptor beta chain. Antigen unknown. The CDR3 length is 13 residues. The junction had 5 bases not matched to a gene; V was cut back by 2 bases and J by 7 bases. CDR1 is GTSNPN and CDR2 is SVGIG in the germline V gene (reference sequence). These data are taken from a study of CD8+ T cells in alopecia areata. Study-wide results and limits: Lesional tissue from the scalp (especially in alopecia totalis/universalis) showed higher clonality than normal scalp.

Treatment specified: oral pan-JAK inhibitor, 5-10 mg twice daily. Sequencing templates came from extracted RNA that was reverse transcribed into cDNA. Profiling relied on immunoSEQ multiplex PCR, and the TCRdb table lists in-frame clones only, not all of them. The repertoire holds 200,000 to 250,000 clones, with 64% as singletons. The receptor's source is a human donor with alopecia areata. Here the sequenced sample was CD4+ T cells sorted from blood, taken at week 4, from a patient treated with tofacitinib. The rearrangement uses TRBV30 and TRBJ1-5; 7 nucleotides agree with TRBD1. As DNA, the CDR3 is TGTGCCTGGAGTCCAGGGGGGAGGCAGCCCCAGCATTTT. Amino acids: CAWSPGGRQPQHF.